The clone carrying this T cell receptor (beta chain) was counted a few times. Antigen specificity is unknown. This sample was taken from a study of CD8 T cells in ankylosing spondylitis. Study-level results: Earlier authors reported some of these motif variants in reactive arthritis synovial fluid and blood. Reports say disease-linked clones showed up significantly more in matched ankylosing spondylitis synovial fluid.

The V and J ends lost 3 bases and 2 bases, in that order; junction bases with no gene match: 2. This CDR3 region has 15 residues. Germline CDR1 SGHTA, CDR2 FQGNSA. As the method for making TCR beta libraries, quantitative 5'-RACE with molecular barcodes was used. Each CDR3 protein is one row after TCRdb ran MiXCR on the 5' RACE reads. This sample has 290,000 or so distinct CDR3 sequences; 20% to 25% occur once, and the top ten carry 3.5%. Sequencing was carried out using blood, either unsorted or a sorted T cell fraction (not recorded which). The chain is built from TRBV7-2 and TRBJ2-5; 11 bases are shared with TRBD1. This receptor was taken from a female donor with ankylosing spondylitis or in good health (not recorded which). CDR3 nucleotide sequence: TGTGCCAGCAGCTTCCGGGACAGGGGGCAAGAGACCCAGTACTTC. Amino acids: CASSFRDRGQETQYF.